This TCR beta chain was captured by sequencing in a study of blood T cell repertoires in COVID-19. Residents of 24 US areas, aged roughly 18 to 90 years, made up the participants. Donors in Cohort 3 who had recovered were those with two negative PCRs, healthcare professional clearance, or resolution of their symptoms. Original analysis: For nucleated cells, counts were estimated from reference gene primer amplification. Clones were sequenced by immunoSEQ multiplex PCR, and TCRdb holds only the in-frame ones, with some missing. From that table come the V and J calls and clone size; the DNA was used to work out D and trimming. This table holds about 390,000 clones, around nine tenths found once. Sequenced input: PBMCs or T cells enriched from blood (not recorded which). This receptor was identified in a woman between 45 and 65 years old who had recovered from COVID-19.

The CDR3 nucleotides are TGTGCAACGGGACAGGGGACTTCACCCCTCCACTTT. It encodes CATGQGTSPLHF. The chain combines TRBV5-8 with TRBJ1-6, with TRBD1 matching 10 bases. Looked up from germline, CDR1 is SGHTS and CDR2 is YDEGEE. This CDR3 region has 12 residues.